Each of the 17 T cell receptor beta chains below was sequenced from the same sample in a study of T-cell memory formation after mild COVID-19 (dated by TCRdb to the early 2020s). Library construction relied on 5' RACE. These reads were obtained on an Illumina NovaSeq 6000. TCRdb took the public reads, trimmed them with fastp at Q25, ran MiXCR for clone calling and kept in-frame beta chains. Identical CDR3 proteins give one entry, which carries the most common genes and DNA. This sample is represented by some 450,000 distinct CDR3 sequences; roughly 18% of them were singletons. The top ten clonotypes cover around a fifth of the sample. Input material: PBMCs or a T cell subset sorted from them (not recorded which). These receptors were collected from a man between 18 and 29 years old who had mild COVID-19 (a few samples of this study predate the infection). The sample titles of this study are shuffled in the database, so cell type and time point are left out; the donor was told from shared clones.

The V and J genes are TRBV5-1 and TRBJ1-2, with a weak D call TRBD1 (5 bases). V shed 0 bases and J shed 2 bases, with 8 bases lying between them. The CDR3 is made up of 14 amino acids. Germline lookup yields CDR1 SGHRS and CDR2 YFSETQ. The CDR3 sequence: CASSLARTNYGYTF. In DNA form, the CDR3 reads TGCGCCAGCAGCTTGGCCCGGACAAACTATGGCTACACCTTC.

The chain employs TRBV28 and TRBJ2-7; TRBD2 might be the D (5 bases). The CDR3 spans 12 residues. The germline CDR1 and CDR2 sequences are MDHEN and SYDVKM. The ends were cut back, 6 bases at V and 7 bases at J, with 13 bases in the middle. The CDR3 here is CASSSGSWEQYF. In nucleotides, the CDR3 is TGTGCCAGCAGCTCGGGAAGTTGGGAGCAGTACTTC. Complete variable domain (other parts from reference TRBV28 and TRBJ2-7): DVKVTQSSRYLVKRTGEKVFLECVQDMDHENMFWYRQDPGLGLRLIYFSYDVKMKEKGDIPEGYSVSREKKERFSLILESASTNQTSMYLCASSSGSWEQYFGPGTRLTVT.

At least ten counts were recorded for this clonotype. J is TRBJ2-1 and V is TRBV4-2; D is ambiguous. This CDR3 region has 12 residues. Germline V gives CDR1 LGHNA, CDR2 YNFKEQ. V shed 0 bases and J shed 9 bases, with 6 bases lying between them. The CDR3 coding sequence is TGTGCCAGCAGCCAAGATCTTAGTGAGCAGTTCTTC. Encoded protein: CASSQDLSEQFF.

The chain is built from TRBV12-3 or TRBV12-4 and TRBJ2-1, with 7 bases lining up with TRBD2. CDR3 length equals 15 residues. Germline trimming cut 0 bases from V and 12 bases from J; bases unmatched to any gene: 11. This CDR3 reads CASSLASRRTSRQFF. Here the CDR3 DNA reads TGTGCCAGCAGTTTAGCCTCACGACGGACTAGTCGGCAGTTCTTC.

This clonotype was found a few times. CDR3 sequence: CASSEQAGRAKNIQYF. In nucleotides, the CDR3 is TGTGCCAGCAGTGAACAGGCAGGGAGAGCCAAAAACATTCAGTACTTC. This chain uses TRBV2 with TRBJ2-4, with D perhaps assigned TRBD1 or TRBD2 (5 bases each). The CDR3 extends over 16 amino acids. The V end was cut by 2 bases, the J end by 0 bases, with 11 bases between. Germline lookup yields CDR1 SNHLY and CDR2 FYNNEI.

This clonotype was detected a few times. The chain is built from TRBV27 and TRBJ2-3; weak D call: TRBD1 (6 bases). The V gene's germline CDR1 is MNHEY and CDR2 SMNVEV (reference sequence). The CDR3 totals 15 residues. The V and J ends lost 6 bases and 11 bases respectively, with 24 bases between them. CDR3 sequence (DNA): TGTGCCAGCAGAAATGAGGCAGGGGTCTTCCGCCTGCAGTATTTT. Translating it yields CASRNEAGVFRLQYF.

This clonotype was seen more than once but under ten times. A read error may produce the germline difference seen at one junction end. In nucleotides, the CDR3 is TGTGCCAGTAGTGAAACAGGGACAGATACGCAGTATTTT. Its protein product is CASSETGTDTQYF. The rearrangement joins TRBV6-1 to TRBJ2-3; D is possibly TRBD1 (6 bases). Germline lookup yields CDR1 MNHNS and CDR2 SASEGT. This CDR3 comprises 13 residues.

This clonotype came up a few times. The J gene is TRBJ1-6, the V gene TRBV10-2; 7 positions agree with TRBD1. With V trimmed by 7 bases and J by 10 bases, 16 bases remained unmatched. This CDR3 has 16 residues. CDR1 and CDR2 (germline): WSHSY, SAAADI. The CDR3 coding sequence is TGCGCCAGCACCGACCCCCGGGAGGGGGCTCAATCACCCCTCCACTTT. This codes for CASTDPREGAQSPLHF.

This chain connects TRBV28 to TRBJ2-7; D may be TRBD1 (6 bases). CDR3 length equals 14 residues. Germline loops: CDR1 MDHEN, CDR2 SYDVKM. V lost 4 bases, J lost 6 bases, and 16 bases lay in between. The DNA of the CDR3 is TGTGCCAGCAGTTCAGGTCAGGGGTTTGCCGAGCAGTACGTC. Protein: CASSSGQGFAEQYV.

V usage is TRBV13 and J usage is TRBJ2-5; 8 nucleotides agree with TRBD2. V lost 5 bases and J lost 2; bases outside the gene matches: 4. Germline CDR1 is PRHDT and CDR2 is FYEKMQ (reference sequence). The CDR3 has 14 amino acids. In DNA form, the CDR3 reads TGTGCCAGCAGCATAACTAGCGGTCAAGAGACCCAGTACTTC. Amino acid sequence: CASSITSGQETQYF.

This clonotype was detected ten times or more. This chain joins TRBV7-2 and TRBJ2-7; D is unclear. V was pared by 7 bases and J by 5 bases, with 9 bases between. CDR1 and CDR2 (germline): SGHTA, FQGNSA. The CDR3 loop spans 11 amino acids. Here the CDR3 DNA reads TGTGCCAGCACATCGTGGAACGAGCAGTACTTC. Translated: CASTSWNEQYF.

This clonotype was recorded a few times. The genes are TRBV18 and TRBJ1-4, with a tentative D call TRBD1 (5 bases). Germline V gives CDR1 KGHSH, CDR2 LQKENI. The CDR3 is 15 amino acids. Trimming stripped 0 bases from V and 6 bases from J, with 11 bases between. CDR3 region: CASSPPQGGDEKLFF. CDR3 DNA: TGTGCCAGCTCACCACCGCAGGGAGGGGATGAAAAACTGTTTTTT.

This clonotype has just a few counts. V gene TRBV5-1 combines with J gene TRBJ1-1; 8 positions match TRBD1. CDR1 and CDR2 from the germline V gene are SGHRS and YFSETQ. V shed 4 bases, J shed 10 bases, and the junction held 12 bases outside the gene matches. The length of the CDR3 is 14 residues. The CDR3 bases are TGCGCCAGCAGCGAATCCGACAGGGGTGGTCGAGCTTTCTTT. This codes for CASSESDRGGRAFF.

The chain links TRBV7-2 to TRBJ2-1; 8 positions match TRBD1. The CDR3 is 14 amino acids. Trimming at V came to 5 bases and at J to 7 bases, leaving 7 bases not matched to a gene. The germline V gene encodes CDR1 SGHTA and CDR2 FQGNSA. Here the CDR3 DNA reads TGTGCCAGCAGCCTGGGACAGGTTTGGAATGAGCAGTTCTTC. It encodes CASSLGQVWNEQFF.

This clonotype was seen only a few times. The CDR3 loop is CASSTDREKTQYF. The CDR3 DNA sequence: TGTGCCAGCAGCACGGACAGGGAAAAGACCCAGTACTTC. J is TRBJ2-5 and V is TRBV7-2, with 8 positions matching TRBD1. The CDR3 sequence is 13 residues long. V trimming: 5 bases; J trimming: 6 bases; junction bases outside the gene matches: 5. CDR1 is SGHTA, CDR2 FQGNSA, per germline.

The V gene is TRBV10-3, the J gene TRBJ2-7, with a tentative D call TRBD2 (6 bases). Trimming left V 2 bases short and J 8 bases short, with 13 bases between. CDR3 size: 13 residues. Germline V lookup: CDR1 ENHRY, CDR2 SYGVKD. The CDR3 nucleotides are TGTGCCATCAGTGAGGGGGACTTTATGAAGCAGTACTTC. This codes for CAISEGDFMKQYF.

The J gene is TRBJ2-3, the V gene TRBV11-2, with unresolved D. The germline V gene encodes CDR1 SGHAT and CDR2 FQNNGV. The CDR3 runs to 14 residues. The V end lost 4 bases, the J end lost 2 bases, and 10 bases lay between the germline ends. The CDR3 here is CASSWRAPTDTQYF. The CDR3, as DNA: TGTGCCAGCAGCTGGCGAGCCCCCACAGATACGCAGTATTTT.